This T cell receptor beta chain came from a study of shared clonotypes between healthy human individuals. Regarding the study as a whole: The generation probabilities recorded for non-shared clonotypes fell below those of clonotypes shared by all four donors. Naive subsets generally had larger estimated richness than memory subsets. Genetic and exposure-history diversity was limited by the small donor number.

This CDR3 spans 12 amino acids. Looked up from germline, CDR1 is MNHEY and CDR2 is SMNVEV (reference sequence). Trimming removed 8 bases at V and 0 bases at J, with 8 bases between. In the naive CD8 group, cells lacked CD45RO and were positively selected for CCR7, so terminally differentiated effector memory CD45RA+ cells were left out. Recent vaccinations or acute infections were absent in the healthy HIV-negative adult donors. Notes on this clone: Its antigen remains unknown. This same CDR3 is encoded by further DNA sequences in the sample.

The data were produced by immunoSEQ multiplex PCR, yet TCRdb's version contains in-frame clones alone and is incomplete. The sample lists about 590,000 clones, roughly 95% occurring once. The sequenced sample was naive CD8+ T cells sorted from blood. This sequence was found in a woman under 40 in good health. The chain links TRBV27 to TRBJ2-7; D is uncertain. The CDR3 sequence: CASSPSSYEQYF. CDR3 coding DNA: TGTGCCAGCTCTCCGAGCTCCTACGAGCAGTACTTC.